Below, 8 T cell receptor beta chains from the same sample are listed, as sequenced in a study of blood T cell repertoires in COVID-19. The method was immunoSEQ multiplex PCR; TCRdb's version includes in-frame clones alone and lacks a portion of them. This table has a few hundred thousand clones, 89% appearing once. Sequences were obtained from PBMCs or T cells enriched from blood (not recorded which). The source of these receptors is a woman in her 40s who had recovered from COVID-19.

V gene TRBV30 combines with J gene TRBJ2-1; no clear D gene. The CDR3 consists of 14 residues. V was trimmed by 0 bases and J by 4 bases, leaving 10 bases between them. Germline CDR1 is GTSNPN and CDR2 is SVGIG (reference sequence). The CDR3 DNA reads TGTGCCTGGAGTGTATCTCGAACTTACAATGAGCAGTTCTTC. Translated: CAWSVSRTYNEQFF.

The chain is built from TRBV7-9 and TRBJ2-1; 9 bases map to TRBD2. There are 15 residues in the CDR3. Germline CDR1 and CDR2: SEHNR and FQNEAQ (reference sequence). Trimming took 0 bases from V and 6 from J; bases not matched to a gene: 3. The CDR3 DNA follows: TGTGCCAGCAGCTTAGCTAGCGGGGGTGGCAATGAGCAGTTCTTC. Its protein is CASSLASGGGNEQFF. The full variable domain, with the rest looked up from reference TRBV7-9 and TRBJ2-1, is DTGVSQNPRHKITKRGQNVTFRCDPISEHNRLYWYRQTLGQGPEFLTYFQNEAQLEKSRLLSDRFSAERPKGSFSTLEIQRTEQGDSAMYLCASSLASGGGNEQFFGPGTRLTVL.

This chain connects TRBV6-5 to TRBJ1-2; no firm D call. The CDR3 totals 15 residues. V lost 0 bases to trimming and J lost 8 bases, with 16 bases between them. The germline gives CDR1 MNHEY, CDR2 SVGAGI. This chain's CDR3 is CASSYSPPEIQGYTF. DNA for the CDR3: TGTGCCAGCAGTTACTCCCCCCCGGAGATCCAGGGCTACACCTTC.

CDR3 nucleotide sequence: TGTGCCAGCAGCCCCGAGCCGTTACCGAACACTGAAGCTTTCTTT. It translates to CASSPEPLPNTEAFF. The chain recombines TRBV5-4 with TRBJ1-1, with D hard to call. The CDR3 contains 15 residues. In germline, CDR1 is SGHNT, CDR2 YYREEE (reference sequence). Trimming took 4 bases from V and 1 from J, leaving 14 bases between them.

The chain recombines TRBV6-1 with TRBJ1-4; the D is unclear. This CDR3 spans 17 amino acids. V dropped 1 base and J dropped 2 bases, with 14 bases sitting between them. CDR1 and CDR2 from the germline V gene are MNHNS and SASEGT. The CDR3 is CASSEGTWSPTNEKLFF. In DNA, the CDR3 is TGTGCCAGCAGTGAAGGAACCTGGAGTCCCACTAATGAAAAACTGTTTTTT.

J is TRBJ2-2 and V is TRBV12-5; 8 bases are a match to TRBD1. The CDR3 spans 16 residues. With V trimmed by 6 bases and J by 6 bases, 12 bases remained unmatched. Germline values: CDR1 LGHNT, CDR2 FRNRAP. This CDR3 reads CASGSSGQGWAGELFF. The CDR3 nucleotides are TGTGCTAGTGGCTCTTCCGGACAGGGATGGGCCGGGGAGCTGTTTTTT.

V and J are TRBV27 and TRBJ1-4, with 7 bases aligning to TRBD1. CDR1 is MNHEY, CDR2 SMNVEV, per germline (reference sequence). CDR3 size: 14 residues. Trimming took 3 bases from V and 6 from J; bases not matched to a gene: 4. CDR3 loop: CASSLLQGHEKLFF. The DNA for the CDR3 is TGTGCCAGCAGTTTGTTACAGGGGCATGAAAAACTGTTTTTT.

This clone was recorded once. The chain joins TRBV2 to TRBJ1-1; TRBD1 might be the D (6 bases). Per the germline V gene, CDR1 is SNHLY and CDR2 is FYNNEI. V lost 5 bases to trimming and J lost 0 bases, with 10 bases between them. This CDR3 is 14 amino acids long. CDR3 in amino acids: CASSIQGLNTEAFF. CDR3 nucleotide sequence: TGTGCCAGCAGTATACAGGGCTTGAACACTGAAGCTTTCTTT.